This passage covers 18 T cell receptor beta chains from one sample sequenced in a study of tumor-infiltrating lymphocytes in primary liver carcinoma. With 500 to 650 ng total RNA as template and a constant-region primer, TCR beta cDNA was made. Three nested multiplex PCR rounds of slightly modified ARM-PCR generated TCR beta libraries. Running roughly 10 cycles apiece, the first two PCR rounds relied on TRBV1-TRBV30 forward primers together with a C-beta reverse primer. Each CDR3 protein gets one entry after TCRdb re-called the multiplex PCR reads with MiXCR. The repertoire has approximately 76,000 distinct CDR3 sequences, about two thirds of them found once; the top ten carry about 13%. Co-extracted RNA and DNA came from roughly 21-30 mg of unsorted bulk tissue. Material: liver tumor tissue from sampling region 4. Subset: tumor region T4, right-lateral pole. These receptors came from an older woman with primary liver carcinoma and hepatitis B virus infection.

This clonotype appeared many times. The V and J genes are TRBV12-5 and TRBJ1-1, with D uncertain. V was shortened by 4 bases and J by 0 bases, with 9 bases between the two germline ends. The CDR3 loop spans 14 amino acids. CDR1 LGHNT and CDR2 FRNRAP come from the germline V gene. CDR3 protein: CASGSGNMNTEAFF. The CDR3 nucleotides read TGTGCTAGTGGTTCCGGGAATATGAACACTGAAGCTTTCTTT.

About this clonotype itself: An end of the junction does not agree with germline; a read error may underlie this. The chain is built from TRBV6-6 and TRBJ2-3, with D unclear. The V gene's germline CDR1 is MNHNY and CDR2 SVGAGI (reference sequence). The CDR3 has 12 residues. The CDR3 sequence is CASSFGTDTHYF. DNA for the CDR3: TGTGCCAGCAGTTTTGGCACAGATACGCACTATTTT.

Ten or more counts support this clonotype. The rearrangement links TRBV5-1 to TRBJ2-1; either TRBD1 or TRBD2 may fit D (5 bases each). Trimming took 3 bases from V and 8 from J, leaving 9 bases between them. Germline assignment: CDR1 SGHRS and CDR2 YFSETQ. This CDR3 spans 12 amino acids. The CDR3 region has the DNA TGCGCCAGCAGCTCCGGGACCTATGAGCAGTTCTTC. Protein sequence: CASSSGTYEQFF. Combining the CDR3 with reference TRBV5-1 and TRBJ2-1 gives the whole variable domain KAGVTQTPRYLIKTRGQQVTLSCSPISGHRSVSWYQQTPGQGLQFLFEYFSETQRNKGNFPGRFSGRQFSNSRSEMNVSTLELGDSALYLCASSSGTYEQFFGPGTRLTVL.

The chain couples TRBV29-1 to TRBJ2-7; D possibly corresponds to TRBD2 (5 bases). CDR1 SQVTM and CDR2 ANQGSEA come from the germline V gene. V was pared by 0 bases and J by 0 bases, with 12 bases between. This CDR3 has 15 amino acids. The CDR3 nucleotides read TGCAGCGTTGAAGATCCGGGTGGGAGCTCCTACGAGCAGTACTTC. Its translation is CSVEDPGGSSYEQYF.

A note on this clonotype: The CDR3 ends on some other residue instead of the conserved phenylalanine or tryptophan, so this is likely a read error. V is TRBV29-1 and J is TRBJ2-6; TRBD2 matches 7 bases. Germline lookup yields CDR1 SQVTM and CDR2 ANQGSEA. This CDR3 is 15 amino acids long. After removal of 4 bases from V and 1 base from J, the junction contained 4 bases not matched to a gene. CDR3 nucleotides: TGCAGCGTTGGACGGGGGGATTCTGGGGCCAACGTCCTGACTTTA. It is translated as CSVGRGDSGANVLTL.

A single count supports this clonotype. The chain couples TRBV12-3 or TRBV12-4 to TRBJ2-1; no firm D call. This CDR3 has 15 amino acids. The V end was cut by 10 bases, the J end by 16 bases, with 32 bases between. CDR3 loop: CANRDEREAPNEQFF. CDR3 nucleotide sequence: TGTGCCAACAGAGACGAGCGTGAGGCCCCCAATGAACAATTCTTC.

Concerning this clonotype: An end of the junction does not agree with germline; a read error may underlie this. The genes are TRBV6-1 and TRBJ2-7; 7 bases match TRBD2. This CDR3 region has 14 residues. The germline V gene encodes CDR1 MNHNS and CDR2 SASEGT. The CDR3, as DNA: TGTGCCAGCACGAAGTGGGGACTAAACTACGATCAGTACTTC. This encodes CASTKWGLNYDQYF.

V and J are TRBV11-3 and TRBJ2-7, with 7 bases aligning to TRBD1. V was clipped by 2 bases and J by 5 bases; unmatched bases: 6. This CDR3 contains 14 residues. The germline V gene has CDR1 SGHNT and CDR2 YENEEA. CDR3 loop: CASSLRGQEHEQYF. The CDR3 bases are TGTGCCAGCAGCTTAAGGGGGCAGGAACACGAGCAGTACTTC.

In nucleotides, the CDR3 is TGTGCCAGCAGCCCCCCTAACGGGAACTACGAGCAGTACTTC. This codes for CASSPPNGNYEQYF. V is TRBV7-9 and J is TRBJ2-7, with D perhaps matching TRBD2 (5 bases). Germline-derived CDR1 and CDR2 are SEHNR and FQNEAQ (reference sequence). Between the trimmed V and J ends, which lost 5 bases and 3 bases, there was a span of 14 bases. This CDR3 spans 14 amino acids. Full variable domain (missing parts from reference TRBV7-9 and TRBJ2-7): DTGVSQNPRHKITKRGQNVTFRCDPISEHNRLYWYRQTLGQGPEFLTYFQNEAQLEKSRLLSDRFSAERPKGSFSTLEIQRTEQGDSAMYLCASSPPNGNYEQYFGPGTRLTVT.

To note about this clonotype: This is likely a read error, given that the CDR3 carries no conserved phenylalanine or tryptophan at its end. CDR3 amino acids: CASSEYLGGTEAFL. For the CDR3, the DNA is TGTGCCAGCAGTGAATACCTGGGGGGCACTGAAGCTTTCCTT. The genes are TRBV6-1 and TRBJ1-1; possibly TRBD1 for D (5 bases). Trimming took off 2 bases at V and 4 bases at J, with 11 bases between the two ends. CDR3 length: 14 residues. Per the germline V gene, CDR1 is MNHNS and CDR2 is SASEGT.

In this sample, this clonotype turned up once. This rearrangement joins TRBV4-2 to TRBJ2-2; D is unclear. Germline values: CDR1 LGHNA, CDR2 YNFKEQ. The V end lost 5 bases, the J end lost 4 bases, and 14 bases lay between the germline ends. The CDR3 is made up of 15 amino acids. In nucleotides, the CDR3 is TGTGCCAGCAGCGCCTTTCGGATAGGCACCGGGGAGCTGTTTTTT. It yields the protein CASSAFRIGTGELFF.

A remark on this clonotype: In this CDR3 the conserved last residue, phenylalanine or tryptophan, is missing, so a read error is likely. The gene calls are TRBV29-1 and TRBJ2-7, with TRBD2 matching 11 bases. Germline V gene lookup returns CDR1 SQVTM and CDR2 ANQGSEA. There are 14 residues in the CDR3. The CDR3 protein is CSVDLAGGPKEQYI. The CDR3 DNA is TGCAGTGTTGATTTAGCGGGAGGGCCGAAAGAGCAGTACATC.

V gene TRBV10-3 combines with J gene TRBJ2-1, with 10 bases identical to TRBD2. V shed 9 bases and J 6 bases; nucleotides not matched to a gene: 5. Germline V lookup: CDR1 ENHRY, CDR2 SYGVKD. The CDR3 contains 13 residues. In DNA form, the CDR3 reads TGTGCCATGGGACTAGCGAGAGTCAATGAGCAGTTCTTC. This codes for CAMGLARVNEQFF.

Comment on this clonotype: This CDR3 fails to terminate in the conserved phenylalanine or tryptophan, so it likely reflects a read error. No DNA is shown, since the ends of the CDR3 on it are uncertain; the CDR3 is the one TCRdb lists. Here the CDR3 reads CSVVSGWNTGERFV. The rearrangement joins TRBV29-1 to TRBJ2-2; the DNA was not compared with TRBD2, the D call given in the table. Looked up from germline, CDR1 is SQVTM and CDR2 is ANQGSEA. Counting both end residues, the CDR3 totals 14 amino acids.

For this clonotype: One end of the junction varies from germline; a read error may be responsible. V usage is TRBV5-6 and J usage is TRBJ2-2; TRBD1 agrees at 7 bases. The CDR3 consists of 16 residues. Germline lookup yields CDR1 SGHDT and CDR2 YYEEEE. CDR3 nucleotides: TGTGCCAGCTGTAGTAGGGGGCTCGGGAACACCGGGGAGCTGTGTTTT. As protein: CASCSRGLGNTGELCF.

Turning to this clonotype: Germline and junction disagree at one end, which may indicate a read error. The V gene is TRBV12-3 or TRBV12-4, the J gene TRBJ2-7; TRBD2 aligns across 8 bases. This CDR3 is 13 amino acids long. CDR3 in amino acids: CASSFWREDEQHF. The CDR3 DNA reads TGTGCCAGTAGTTTTTGGCGGGAGGACGAGCAGCACTTC.

Note on this clonotype: Here the CDR3 omits its conserved ending phenylalanine or tryptophan, so a read error is the likely source. No DNA is shown, since the ends of the CDR3 on it are uncertain; the CDR3 is the one TCRdb lists. This rearrangement joins TRBV6-6 to TRBJ1-2; the table's D call, TRBD1, has no DNA check behind it. Germline CDR1 MNHNY, CDR2 SVGAGI (reference sequence). The CDR3 is made up of 11 amino acids, end residues included. The CDR3 region is CASCQTGGNTL.

A word on this clonotype: The junction shows a germline mismatch at one end, possibly a read error. The CDR3 region is CANSIVTGGSYNEQFF. The CDR3 coding sequence is TGTGCCAACAGCATAGTAACAGGGGGCTCCTACAATGAGCAGTTCTTC. The V call is TRBV11-2, the J call TRBJ2-1, with 8 bases aligning to TRBD1. Germline lookup yields CDR1 SGHAT and CDR2 FQNNGV. The CDR3 has 16 amino acids.